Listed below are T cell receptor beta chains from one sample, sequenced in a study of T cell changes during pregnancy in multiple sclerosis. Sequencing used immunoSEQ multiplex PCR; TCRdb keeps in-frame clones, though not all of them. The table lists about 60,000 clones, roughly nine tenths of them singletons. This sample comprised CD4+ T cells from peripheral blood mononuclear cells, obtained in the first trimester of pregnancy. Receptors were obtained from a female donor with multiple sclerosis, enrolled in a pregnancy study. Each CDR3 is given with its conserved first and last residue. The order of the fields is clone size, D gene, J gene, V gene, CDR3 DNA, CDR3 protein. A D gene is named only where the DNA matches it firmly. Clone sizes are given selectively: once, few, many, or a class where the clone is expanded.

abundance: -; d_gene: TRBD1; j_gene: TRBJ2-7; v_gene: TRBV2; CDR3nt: TGTGCCAGCAGTTGGGACAGCTCCTACGAGCAGTACTTC; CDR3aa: CASSWDSSYEQYF
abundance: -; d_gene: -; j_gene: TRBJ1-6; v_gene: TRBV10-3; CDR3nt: TGTGCCATCAACCAGGGAACTTCACCCCTCCACTTT; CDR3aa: CAINQGTSPLHF
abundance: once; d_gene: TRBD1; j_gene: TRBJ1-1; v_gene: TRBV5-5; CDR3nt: TGTGCCAGCAGCTTGGAACAGGGGGCGCGTGGCACTGAAGCTTTCTTT; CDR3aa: CASSLEQGARGTEAFF
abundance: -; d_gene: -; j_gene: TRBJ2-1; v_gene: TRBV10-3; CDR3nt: TGTGCCATCACCGTCAGCGTAGGGAGCTCCTACAATGAGCAGTTCTTC; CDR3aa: CAITVSVGSSYNEQFF
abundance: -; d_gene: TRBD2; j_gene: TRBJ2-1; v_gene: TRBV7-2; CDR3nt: TGTGCCAGCAGTTCTCTAGCGGGGGGGCCGGGGAATGAGCAGTTCTTC; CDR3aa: CASSSLAGGPGNEQFF
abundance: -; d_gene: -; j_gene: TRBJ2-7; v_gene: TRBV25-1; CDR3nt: TGTGCCAGCAGTGAAGCGGGGGCCCTCTCCTACGAGCAGTACTTC; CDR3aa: CASSEAGALSYEQYF
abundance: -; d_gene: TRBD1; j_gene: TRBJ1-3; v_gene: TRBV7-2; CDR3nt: TGTGCCAGCAGCGTGTTGACCCCGGGACAGGGGAGTGCTGGAAACACCATATATTTT; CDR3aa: CASSVLTPGQGSAGNTIYF
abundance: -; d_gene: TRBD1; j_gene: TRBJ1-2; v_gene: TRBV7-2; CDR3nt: TGTGCCAGCAGCTTCGACAGGGGGGAGTATGGCTACACCTTC; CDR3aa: CASSFDRGEYGYTF
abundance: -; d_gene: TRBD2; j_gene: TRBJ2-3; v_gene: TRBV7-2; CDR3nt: TGTGCCAGCAGCTTACTCAGCGGGGGGGCCGGGGTCACAGATACGCAGTATTTT; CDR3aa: CASSLLSGGAGVTDTQYF
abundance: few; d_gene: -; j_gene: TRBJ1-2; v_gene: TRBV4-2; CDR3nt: TGTGCCAGCAGCCAAGGGTTTCAGAGGGTGGGAGGCTACACCTTC; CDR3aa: CASSQGFQRVGGYTF
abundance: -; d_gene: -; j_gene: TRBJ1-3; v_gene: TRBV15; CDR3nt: TGTGCCACCAGCACACGCGGGGGGACTGGAAACACCATATATTTT; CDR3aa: CATSTRGGTGNTIYF
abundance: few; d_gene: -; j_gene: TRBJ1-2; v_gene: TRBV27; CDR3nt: TGTGCCAGCAGACCACAGGGTTACTATGGCTACACCTTC; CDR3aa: CASRPQGYYGYTF
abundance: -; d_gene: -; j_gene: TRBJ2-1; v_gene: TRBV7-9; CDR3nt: TGTGCCAGCAGCCTGGAGGGGGCGAATTACAATGAGCAGTTCTTC; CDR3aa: CASSLEGANYNEQFF
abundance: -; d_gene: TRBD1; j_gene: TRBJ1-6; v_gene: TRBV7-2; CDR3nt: TGTGCCAGCAGCACGTACAGGGGGCCCCTTAATTCACCCCTCCACTTT; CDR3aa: CASSTYRGPLNSPLHF